This TCR beta chain was identified during a study of blood T cell repertoires in COVID-19. Study-level information: From T cells, B-cell-depleted T cells, or PBMCs came the material, which was cDNA or gDNA.

The table lists this clone with a count of one. The data were produced by immunoSEQ multiplex PCR, yet TCRdb's version contains in-frame clones alone and is incomplete. The table includes about 200,000 clones, more than 75% detected once. The source material was PBMCs or T cells enriched from blood (not recorded which). The receptor comes from a woman in her thirties or forties with acute COVID-19.

The CDR3 here is CASSWDRRMNTEAFF. The CDR3, as DNA: TGCGCCAGCAGCTGGGACAGGAGAATGAACACTGAAGCTTTCTTT. The chain recombines TRBV5-1 with TRBJ1-1; the match to TRBD1 covers 8 bases. The CDR3 is 15 amino acids. Losses at the gene ends were 3 bases for V and 0 bases for J; bases not matched to a gene: 4. The germline V gene encodes CDR1 SGHRS and CDR2 YFSETQ.